This TCR beta chain was obtained from a study of cytomegalovirus exposure and HLA in healthy donors. The study's findings and limits: CMV serostatus stood as the only immune exposure information on hand.

The CDR3 contains 12 residues. The ends were cut back, 4 bases at V and 5 bases at J, with 6 bases in the middle. Germline V lookup: CDR1 SGHVS, CDR2 FQNEAQ. This clone was counted only a few times. Antigen: not known. This PCR relied on a set of 60 Vbeta primers and 13 Jbeta primers. Assay used: immunoSEQ multiplex PCR; TCRdb lists only in-frame clones, some missing. Among under 200,000 clones listed, over 75% were seen once. The specimen was PBMCs. This TCR was sampled from a woman in her twenties or thirties in good health and CMV-seronegative. The chain joins TRBV7-8 to TRBJ2-1; D remains ambiguous. CDR3 in amino acids: CASSSLNNEQFF. The CDR3 coding sequence is TGTGCCAGCAGCTCCCTTAACAATGAGCAGTTCTTC.